The count of the clone carrying this T cell receptor beta chain is one. Its antigen is unidentified. Clones were sequenced by immunoSEQ multiplex PCR, and TCRdb holds only the in-frame ones, with some missing. The data show around 200,000 clones, 90% to 95% seen once. The data are from a study of T cell responses to AZD1222 COVID-19 vaccine. Researchers grouped second doses given at about 4 or about 12 weeks into one pool. Study outcomes and limitations: The study reported that nearly half of spike-specific TCRs target unmutated variant regions.

Per the germline V gene, CDR1 is SGDLS and CDR2 is YYNGEE. J lost 6 bases, V lost 4 bases, and 5 bases had no gene match. CDR3 length equals 14 residues. Sequenced material: peripheral blood, taken 28 days after the second AZD1222 dose. V usage is TRBV9 and J usage is TRBJ1-4; 8 nucleotides line up with TRBD1. The receptor's source is an adult who received the AZD1222 COVID-19 vaccine. Here the CDR3 reads CASSLTGADEKLFF. In nucleotides, the CDR3 is TGTGCCAGCAGCCTGACAGGGGCTGATGAAAAACTGTTTTTT. The whole variable domain, filled in from reference TRBV9 and TRBJ1-4, reads DSGVTQTPKHLITATGQRVTLRCSPRSGDLSVYWYQQSLDQGLQFLIQYYNGEERAKGNILERFSAQQFPDLHSELNLSSLELGDSALYFCASSLTGADEKLFFGSGTQLSVL.